This T cell receptor (beta chain) was recovered during a study of cytomegalovirus exposure and HLA in healthy donors. Regarding the study as a whole: Within the data, a cluster of highly shared sequence variants was likely a sequencing artifact. The study put under 200 TCR beta chains on its list as cytomegalovirus-associated.

To note about this clone: The antigen is not known.

13 Jbeta primers and 60 Vbeta primers were used for the PCR. Repertoires were generated with immunoSEQ multiplex PCR, while TCRdb's copy carries only in-frame clones and drops some. The data show around 100,000 clones, less than 75% seen once. This TCR derives from a man in his forties in good health and CMV-seropositive. Sequencing was performed on PBMCs.

CDR3 nucleotides: TGTGCCAGCAGCTTAACAGCGGGAGGTTCCTACAATGAGCAGTTCTTC. Encoded protein: CASSLTAGGSYNEQFF. V gene TRBV7-9 combines with J gene TRBJ2-1; TRBD2 aligns across 9 bases. The CDR3 is 16 residues long. V shed 2 bases, J shed 1 base, and the junction held 3 bases outside the gene matches. Germline-derived CDR1 and CDR2 are SEHNR and FQNEAQ (reference sequence). Full variable domain (remainder filled in from reference TRBV7-9 and TRBJ2-1): DTGVSQNPRHKITKRGQNVTFRCDPISEHNRLYWYRQTLGQGPEFLTYFQNEAQLEKSRLLSDRFSAERPKGSFSTLEIQRTEQGDSAMYLCASSLTAGGSYNEQFFGPGTRLTVL.